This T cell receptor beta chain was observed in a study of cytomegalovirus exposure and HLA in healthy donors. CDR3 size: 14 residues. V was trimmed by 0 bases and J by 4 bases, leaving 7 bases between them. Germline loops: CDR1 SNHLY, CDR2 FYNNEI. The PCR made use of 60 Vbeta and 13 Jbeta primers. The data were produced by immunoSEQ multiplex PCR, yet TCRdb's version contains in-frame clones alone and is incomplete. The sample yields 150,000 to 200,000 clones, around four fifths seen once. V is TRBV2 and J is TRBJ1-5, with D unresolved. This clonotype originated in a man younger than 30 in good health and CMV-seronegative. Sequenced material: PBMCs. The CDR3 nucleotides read TGTGCCAGCAGTGAAGCGGCGGGTAATCAGCCCCAGCATTTT. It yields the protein CASSEAAGNQPQHF.